What follows describes a single T cell receptor (beta chain). The record originates from a study of blood T cell repertoires in COVID-19. Study-level background: Specimens from acute and convalescent COVID-19 originated in the United States, Italy and Spain. T cells, B-cell-depleted T cells, or PBMCs provided the cDNA or gDNA that served as material.

CDR1 and CDR2 (germline): LGHNA, YNFKEQ. The CDR3 has 17 residues. V was trimmed by 2 bases and J by 4 bases, leaving 18 bases between them. In the original workflow: For nucleated cells, counts were estimated from reference gene primer amplification. Sequencing was performed with immunoSEQ multiplex PCR; in TCRdb, only in-frame clones are kept and a portion is missing. V, J and clone size reflect that table, while D and trimming were determined from the DNA. Among roughly 200,000 clones listed, roughly 89% were seen once. The source material was peripheral blood. The chain couples TRBV4-2 to TRBJ2-1, with TRBD2 as a possible D gene (7 bases). The clonotype originates from a man in his sixties who had recovered from COVID-19. CDR3 amino acids: CASSQQRGGAVYNEQFF. CDR3 bases: TGTGCCAGCAGCCAACAACGTGGGGGGGCAGTGTACAATGAGCAGTTCTTC.